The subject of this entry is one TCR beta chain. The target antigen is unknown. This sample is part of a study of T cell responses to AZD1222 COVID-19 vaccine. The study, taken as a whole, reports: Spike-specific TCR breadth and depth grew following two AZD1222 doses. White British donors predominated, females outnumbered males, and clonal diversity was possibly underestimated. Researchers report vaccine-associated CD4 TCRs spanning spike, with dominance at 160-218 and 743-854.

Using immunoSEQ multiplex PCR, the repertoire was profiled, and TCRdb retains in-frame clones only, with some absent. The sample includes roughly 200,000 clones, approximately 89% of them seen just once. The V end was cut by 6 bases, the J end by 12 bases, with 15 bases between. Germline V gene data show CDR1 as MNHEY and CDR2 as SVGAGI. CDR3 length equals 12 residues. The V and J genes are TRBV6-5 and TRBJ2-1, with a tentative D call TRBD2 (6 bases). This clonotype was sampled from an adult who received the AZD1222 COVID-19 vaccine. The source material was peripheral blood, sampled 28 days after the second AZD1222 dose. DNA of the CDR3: TGTGCCAGCAGCCCGGCCCCGCGGGGGCAGTTCTTC. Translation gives CASSPAPRGQFF.